This T cell receptor beta chain was sequenced in a study of shared clonotypes between healthy human individuals. Profiling relied on immunoSEQ multiplex PCR, and the TCRdb table lists in-frame clones only, not all of them. This table holds 2,500,000 or so clones, more than 85% found once. Germline lookup yields CDR1 MNHEY and CDR2 SMNVEV (reference sequence). V dropped 3 bases and J dropped 5 bases, with 20 bases sitting between them. The CDR3 consists of 16 residues. The sequenced material came from naive CD4+ T cells from PBMCs. Subset: CD45RA+ positively selected. This receptor was obtained from a man younger than 35 in good health. Some clones in this sample may be carry-over from other donors' samples. This rearrangement joins TRBV27 to TRBJ2-7, with D uncertain. The CDR3 here is CASSLKAYSPNNEQYF. The CDR3 DNA sequence: TGTGCCAGCAGTTTGAAGGCTTACAGCCCTAACAACGAGCAGTACTTC.